The T cell receptor beta chain described here comes from a study of T-cell memory formation after mild COVID-19. Study observations and caveats: Some SARS-CoV-2-responding clones were already detected in memory before infection.

This clonotype was seen a few times. Its antigen is as yet unknown. TCRdb ran MiXCR on the 5' RACE reads and lists one entry per CDR3 protein. The sample contains roughly 550,000 distinct CDR3 sequences, about a fifth of which appear only once. The V end was cut by 7 bases, the J end by 4 bases, with 14 bases between. The CDR3 is 14 amino acids. Germline values: CDR1 MNHNS, CDR2 SASEGT. Source material: PBMCs or a T cell subset sorted from them (not recorded which). The chain combines TRBV6-1 with TRBJ1-5, with a weak D call TRBD1 (6 bases). This sequence was found in an adult woman who had mild COVID-19 (a few samples of this study predate the infection). Cell type and time point are not known. The CDR3 spells CASMGGQGNQPQHF. Written as DNA, the CDR3 is TGTGCCAGCATGGGGGGACAAGGAAATCAGCCCCAGCATTTT.